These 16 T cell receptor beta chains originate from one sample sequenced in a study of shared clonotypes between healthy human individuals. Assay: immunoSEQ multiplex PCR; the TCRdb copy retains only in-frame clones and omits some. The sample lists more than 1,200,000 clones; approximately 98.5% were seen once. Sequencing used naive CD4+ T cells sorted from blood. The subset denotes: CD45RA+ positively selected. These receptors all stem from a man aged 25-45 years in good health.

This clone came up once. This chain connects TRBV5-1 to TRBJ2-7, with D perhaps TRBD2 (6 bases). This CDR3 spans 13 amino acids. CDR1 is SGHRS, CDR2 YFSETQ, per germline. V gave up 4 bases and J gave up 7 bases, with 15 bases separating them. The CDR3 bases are TGCGCCAGCAGCCCGGGACTGGCTGGAGAGCAGTACTTC. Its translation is CASSPGLAGEQYF.

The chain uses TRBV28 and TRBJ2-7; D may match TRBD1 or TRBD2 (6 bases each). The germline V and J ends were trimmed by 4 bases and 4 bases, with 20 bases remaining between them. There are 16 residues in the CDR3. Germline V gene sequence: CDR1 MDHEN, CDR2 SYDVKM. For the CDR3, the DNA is TGTGCCAGCAGTTCCCACGGGGGCATACCGGGGTACGAGCAGTACTTC. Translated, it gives CASSSHGGIPGYEQYF.

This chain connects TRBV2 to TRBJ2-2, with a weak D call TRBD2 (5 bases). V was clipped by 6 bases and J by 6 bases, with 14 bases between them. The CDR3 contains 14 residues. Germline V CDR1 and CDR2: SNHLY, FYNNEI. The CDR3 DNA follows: TGTGCCAGCAGCCGGGGAAGAAACGCCGGGGAGCTGTTTTTT. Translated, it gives CASSRGRNAGELFF. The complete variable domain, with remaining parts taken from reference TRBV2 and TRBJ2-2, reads EPEVTQTPSHQVTQMGQEVILRCVPISNHLYFYWYRQILGQKVEFLVSFYNNEISEKSEIFDDQFSVERPDGSNFTLKIRSTKLEDSAMYFCASSRGRNAGELFFGEGSRLTVL.

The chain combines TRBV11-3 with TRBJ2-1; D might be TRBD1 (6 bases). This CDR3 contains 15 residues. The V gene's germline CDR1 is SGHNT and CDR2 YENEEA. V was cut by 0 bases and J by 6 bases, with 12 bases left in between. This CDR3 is CASSLEAGRGNEQFF. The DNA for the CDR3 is TGTGCCAGCAGCTTAGAGGCTGGCAGGGGCAATGAGCAGTTCTTC.

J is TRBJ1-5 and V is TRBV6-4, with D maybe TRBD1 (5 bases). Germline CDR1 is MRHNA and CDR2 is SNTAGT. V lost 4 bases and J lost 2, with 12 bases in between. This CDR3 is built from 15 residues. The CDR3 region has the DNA TGTGCCAGCAGTGGAGACAGAAAACGCAATCAGCCCCAGCATTTT. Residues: CASSGDRKRNQPQHF.

CDR3 in DNA: TGTGCCATCATGACTAGCGGGAGAGGGGGTGATACGCAGTATTTT. It is translated as CAIMTSGRGGDTQYF. The chain has TRBV2 and TRBJ2-3; 12 nucleotides line up with TRBD2. The CDR3 has 15 amino acids. J lost 6 bases, V lost 10 bases, and 11 bases had no gene match. Germline V lookup: CDR1 SNHLY, CDR2 FYNNEI.

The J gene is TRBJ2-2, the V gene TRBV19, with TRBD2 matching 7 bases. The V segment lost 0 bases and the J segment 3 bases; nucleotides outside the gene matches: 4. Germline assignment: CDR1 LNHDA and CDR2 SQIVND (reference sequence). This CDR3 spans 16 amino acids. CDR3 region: CASSIEGGAYTGELFF. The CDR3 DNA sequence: TGTGCCAGTAGTATAGAGGGAGGGGCTTACACCGGGGAGCTGTTTTTT.

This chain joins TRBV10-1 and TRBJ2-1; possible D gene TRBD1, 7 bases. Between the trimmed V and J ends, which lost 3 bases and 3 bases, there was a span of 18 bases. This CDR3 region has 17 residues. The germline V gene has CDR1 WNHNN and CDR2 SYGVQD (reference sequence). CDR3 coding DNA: TGCGCCAGCAGTGATTCCAGGGGGGTTCGCTACTACAATGAGCAGTTCTTC. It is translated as CASSDSRGVRYYNEQFF.

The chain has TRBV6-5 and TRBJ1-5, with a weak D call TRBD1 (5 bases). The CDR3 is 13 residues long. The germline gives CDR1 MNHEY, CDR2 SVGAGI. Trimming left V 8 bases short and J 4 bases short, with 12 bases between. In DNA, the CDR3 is TGTGCCAGCGGCAGGGCACGGAATCAGCCCCAGCATTTT. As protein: CASGRARNQPQHF.

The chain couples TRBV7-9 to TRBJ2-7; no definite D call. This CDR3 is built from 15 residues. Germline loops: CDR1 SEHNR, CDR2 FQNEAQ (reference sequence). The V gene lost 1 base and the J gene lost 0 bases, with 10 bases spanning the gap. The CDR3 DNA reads TGTGCCAGCAGCTTAGGGGGTCCACGCTCCTACGAGCAGTACTTC. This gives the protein CASSLGGPRSYEQYF.

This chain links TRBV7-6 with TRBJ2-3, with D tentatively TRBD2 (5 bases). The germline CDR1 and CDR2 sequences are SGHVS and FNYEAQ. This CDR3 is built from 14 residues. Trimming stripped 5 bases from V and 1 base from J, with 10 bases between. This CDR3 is CASSPGSGTDTQYF. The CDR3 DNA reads TGTGCCAGCAGCCCGGGGTCGGGCACAGATACGCAGTATTTT.

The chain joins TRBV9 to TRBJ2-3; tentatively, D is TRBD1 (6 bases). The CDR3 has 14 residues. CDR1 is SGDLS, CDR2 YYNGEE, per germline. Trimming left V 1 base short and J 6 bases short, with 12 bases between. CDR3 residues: CASSVTGLLDTQYF. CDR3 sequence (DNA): TGTGCCAGCAGCGTAACAGGGTTGTTGGATACGCAGTATTTT.

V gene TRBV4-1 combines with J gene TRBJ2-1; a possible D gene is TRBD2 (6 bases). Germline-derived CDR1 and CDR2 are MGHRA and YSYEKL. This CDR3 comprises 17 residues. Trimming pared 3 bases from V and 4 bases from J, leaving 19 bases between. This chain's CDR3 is CASSQDPGTSTYNEQFF. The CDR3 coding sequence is TGCGCCAGCAGCCAGGACCCCGGGACTTCCACATACAATGAGCAGTTCTTC.

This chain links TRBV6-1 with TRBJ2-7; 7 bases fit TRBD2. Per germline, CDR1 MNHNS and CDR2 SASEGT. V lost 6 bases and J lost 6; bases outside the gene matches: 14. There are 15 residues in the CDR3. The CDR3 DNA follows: TGTGCCAGCAGCCCTCGCGGCGGGGGAGTCCTCGAGCAGTACTTC. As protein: CASSPRGGGVLEQYF.

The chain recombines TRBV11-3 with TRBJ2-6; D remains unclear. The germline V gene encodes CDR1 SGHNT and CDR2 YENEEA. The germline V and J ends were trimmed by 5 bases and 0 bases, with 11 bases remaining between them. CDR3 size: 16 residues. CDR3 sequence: CASSLGRHSGANVLTF. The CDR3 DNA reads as TGTGCCAGCAGCCTAGGACGGCACTCTGGGGCCAACGTCCTGACTTTC.

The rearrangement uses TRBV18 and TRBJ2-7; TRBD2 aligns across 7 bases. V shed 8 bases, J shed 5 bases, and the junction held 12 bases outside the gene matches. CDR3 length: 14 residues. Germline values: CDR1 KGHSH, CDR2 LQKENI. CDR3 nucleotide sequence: TGTGCCAGCCTCAGACAGTCTCGGGAGGACGAGCAGTACTTC. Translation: CASLRQSREDEQYF.